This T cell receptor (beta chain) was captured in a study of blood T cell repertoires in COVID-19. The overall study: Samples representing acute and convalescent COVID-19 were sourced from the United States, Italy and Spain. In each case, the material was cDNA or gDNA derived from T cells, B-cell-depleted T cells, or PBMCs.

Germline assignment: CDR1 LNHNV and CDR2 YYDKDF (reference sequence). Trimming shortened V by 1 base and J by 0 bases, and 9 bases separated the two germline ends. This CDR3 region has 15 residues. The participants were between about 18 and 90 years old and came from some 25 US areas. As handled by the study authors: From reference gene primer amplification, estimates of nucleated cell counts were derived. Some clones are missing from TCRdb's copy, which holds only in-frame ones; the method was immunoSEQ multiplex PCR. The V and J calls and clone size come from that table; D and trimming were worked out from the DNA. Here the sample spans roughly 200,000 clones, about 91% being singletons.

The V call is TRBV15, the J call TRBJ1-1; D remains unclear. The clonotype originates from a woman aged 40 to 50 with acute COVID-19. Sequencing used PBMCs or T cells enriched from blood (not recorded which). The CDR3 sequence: CATSRGRSMNTEAFF. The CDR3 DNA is TGTGCCACCAGCAGAGGGAGAAGTATGAACACTGAAGCTTTCTTT. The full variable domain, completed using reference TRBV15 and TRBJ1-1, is DAMVIQNPRYQVTQFGKPVTLSCSQTLNHNVMYWYQQKSSQAPKLLFHYYDKDFNNEADTPDNFQSRRPNTSFCFLDIRSPGLGDTAMYLCATSRGRSMNTEAFFGQGTRLTVV.